Following are 28 T cell receptor beta chains from one sample sequenced in a study of long-term antiretroviral therapy in people with HIV. Assay version v3.0 of immunoSEQ was used, and it was run at survey level. Profiling relied on immunoSEQ multiplex PCR, and the TCRdb table lists in-frame clones only, not all of them. The sample includes more than 10,000 clones, 88% of them seen just once. This material consisted of unsorted PBMCs, taken 2.1 years after starting antiretroviral therapy. The origin of the receptors is a woman in her forties with HIV.

Only one count was recorded for this clone. This chain links TRBV10-3 with TRBJ2-5; no clear D. Germline CDR1 ENHRY, CDR2 SYGVKD. The CDR3 is 13 residues long. Trimming pared 3 bases from V and 3 bases from J, leaving 8 bases between. DNA of the CDR3: TGTGCCATCAGTGAAGCGACGGAAGAGACCCAGTACTTC. Translating it yields CAISEATEETQYF.

This clone was seen only once. The chain has TRBV27 and TRBJ1-6; 9 bases agree with TRBD1. Trimming cost V 6 bases and J 6 bases; bases outside gene matches: 9. This CDR3 has 16 residues. Germline-derived CDR1 and CDR2 are MNHEY and SMNVEV (reference sequence). The CDR3 is CASRSPGQGGNSPLHF. The DNA of the CDR3 is TGTGCCAGCAGGAGTCCGGGACAGGGAGGTAATTCACCCCTCCACTTT.

This clone has only one observation. The V call is TRBV5-1, the J call TRBJ1-1; D is unclear. Per germline, CDR1 SGHRS and CDR2 YFSETQ. The V gene lost 3 bases and the J gene lost 0 bases, with 15 bases spanning the gap. The CDR3 has 16 amino acids. The CDR3 here is CASSSNDPLMNTEAFF. CDR3 nucleotide sequence: TGCGCCAGCAGCTCGAATGATCCGCTCATGAACACTGAAGCTTTCTTT.

The CDR3 sequence: CASSLGGGLGETEAFF. The CDR3 DNA follows: TGCGCCAGCAGCTTGGGGGGTGGACTGGGGGAAACTGAAGCTTTCTTT. J is TRBJ1-1 and V is TRBV5-1; TRBD1 is a possible D gene (5 bases). V lost 0 bases and J 5 bases, leaving 17 bases between the germline ends. This CDR3 has 16 residues. Looked up from germline, CDR1 is SGHRS and CDR2 is YFSETQ.

CDR3: CASSLSIASYEQYF. In nucleotides, the CDR3 is TGTGCCAGCAGCTTATCGATTGCTTCCTACGAGCAGTACTTC. The chain is built from TRBV11-2 and TRBJ2-7; D uncertain. V was trimmed by 2 bases and J by 1 base, leaving 9 bases between them. Germline values: CDR1 SGHAT, CDR2 FQNNGV. The CDR3 has 14 residues.

The chain uses TRBV7-8 and TRBJ1-4, with unresolved D. Germline V CDR1 and CDR2: SGHVS, FQNEAQ. The V gene lost 1 base and the J gene lost 8 bases, with 11 bases spanning the gap. The CDR3 loop spans 14 amino acids. The CDR3 DNA reads TGTGCCAGCAGCTTAGGTGTAGGGTTGGAAAAACTGTTTTTT. Encoded protein: CASSLGVGLEKLFF. The complete variable domain, with remaining parts taken from reference TRBV7-8 and TRBJ1-4, reads GAGVSQSPRYKVAKRGQDVALRCDPISGHVSLFWYQQALGQGPEFLTYFQNEAQLDKSGLPSDRFFAERPEGSVSTLKIQRTQQEDSAVYLCASSLGVGLEKLFFGSGTQLSVL.

This rearrangement joins TRBV12-5 to TRBJ1-2; D uncertain. Looked up from germline, CDR1 is LGHNT and CDR2 is FRNRAP. This CDR3 contains 20 residues. The ends were cut back, 0 bases at V and 2 bases at J, with 25 bases in the middle. The CDR3 bases are TGTGCTAGTGGTTTGGTTCACCAGGTTGAGGGATCAGGATCCAACTATGGCTACACCTTC. Protein sequence: CASGLVHQVEGSGSNYGYTF.

The chain couples TRBV18 to TRBJ2-5; D could derive from TRBD1 or TRBD2 (5 bases each). The CDR3 contains 14 residues. The germline V gene encodes CDR1 KGHSH and CDR2 LQKENI. With 3 bases removed from V and 2 bases from J, the gap between germline ends came to 10 bases. The CDR3, as DNA: TGTGCCAGCTCACCGGGACCCTCGCAAGAGACCCAGTACTTC. Its translation: CASSPGPSQETQYF.

This chain links TRBV5-1 with TRBJ1-2; D is perhaps TRBD1 (5 bases). The V end lost 4 bases, the J end lost 1 base, and 8 bases lay between the germline ends. The CDR3 sequence is 13 residues long. CDR1 and CDR2 (germline): SGHRS, YFSETQ. CDR3 protein: CASSPTDNYGYTF. In DNA, the CDR3 is TGCGCCAGCAGCCCGACAGATAACTATGGCTACACCTTC.

V is TRBV29-1 and J is TRBJ1-2; D is ambiguous. Germline V lookup: CDR1 SQVTM, CDR2 ANQGSEA. Trimming left V 0 bases short and J 1 base short, with 3 bases between. The length of the CDR3 is 12 residues. The CDR3 protein is CSVEDSNYGYTF. The CDR3 DNA follows: TGCAGCGTTGAAGACAGTAACTATGGCTACACCTTC.

The V gene is TRBV19, the J gene TRBJ1-3; D unclear. The CDR3 length is 16 residues. Germline V gives CDR1 LNHDA, CDR2 SQIVND (reference sequence). The V end was cut by 8 bases, the J end by 0 bases, with 17 bases between. The CDR3 DNA reads as TGTGCCAGTCGCTCATTGACCGGGGACTCTGGAAACACCATATATTTT. Encoded protein: CASRSLTGDSGNTIYF. The full variable domain, with the rest looked up from reference TRBV19 and TRBJ1-3, is DGGITQSPKYLFRKEGQNVTLSCEQNLNHDAMYWYRQDPGQGLRLIYYSQIVNDFQKGDIAEGYSVSREKKESFPLTVTSAQKNPTAFYLCASRSLTGDSGNTIYFGEGSWLTVV.

V and J are TRBV2 and TRBJ1-6, with D perhaps TRBD1 (5 bases). This CDR3 comprises 12 residues. In germline, CDR1 is SNHLY, CDR2 FYNNEI. V lost 8 bases, J lost 9 bases, and 11 bases lay in between. In DNA, the CDR3 is TGTGCCAGCCGGAGGGGTTCTTCACCCCTCCACTTT. Amino acids: CASRRGSSPLHF.

This clone was picked up one time. The chain has TRBV4-2 and TRBJ2-7; 10 positions match TRBD2. Trimming cost V 1 base and J 2 bases; bases outside gene matches: 14. In germline, CDR1 is LGHNA, CDR2 YNFKEQ. This CDR3 contains 19 residues. As DNA, the CDR3 is TGTGCCAGCAGCCAAGTGGGGGCTGAGATAGCGGGGGGTACCTACGAGCAGTACTTC. Its protein is CASSQVGAEIAGGTYEQYF.

This chain connects TRBV30 to TRBJ1-1; 7 positions match TRBD1. The length of the CDR3 is 17 residues. Germline V gene sequence: CDR1 GTSNPN, CDR2 SVGIG (reference sequence). After removal of 1 base from V and 0 bases from J, the junction contained 11 bases not matched to a gene. The CDR3 here is CAWSELLTGTLNTEAFF. The CDR3, as DNA: TGTGCCTGGAGTGAGTTATTGACAGGGACCTTGAACACTGAAGCTTTCTTT.

This CDR3 reads CASGLVPPVGHWPQHF. For the CDR3, the DNA is TGTGCTAGTGGTTTGGTACCCCCGGTAGGCCACTGGCCCCAGCATTTT. The chain is built from TRBV12-5 and TRBJ1-5, with D unresolved. Trimming stripped 0 bases from V and 9 bases from J, with 18 bases between. The CDR3 is made up of 16 amino acids. CDR1 is LGHNT, CDR2 FRNRAP, per germline.

The chain uses TRBV6-5 and TRBJ1-3, with 11 bases identical to TRBD1. Trimming removed 4 bases from V and 3 bases from J; junction bases left unmatched: 2. The CDR3 runs 15 residues. Germline CDR1 is MNHEY and CDR2 is SVGAGI. CDR3 residues: CASSWGQGVGNTIYF. The CDR3 region has the DNA TGTGCCAGCAGTTGGGGACAGGGGGTTGGAAACACCATATATTTT.

The V gene is TRBV15, the J gene TRBJ2-2, with D unclear. Trimming took 0 bases from V and 6 from J, leaving 5 bases between them. The CDR3 runs to 13 residues. The germline V gene encodes CDR1 LNHNV and CDR2 YYDKDF (reference sequence). In nucleotides, the CDR3 is TGTGCCACCAGCAGAGAGGGGTCCGGGGAGCTGTTTTTT. Translating it yields CATSREGSGELFF.

The CDR3: CSFLPRGADTQYF. The CDR3 bases are TGCAGCTTCCTACCCCGGGGGGCAGATACGCAGTATTTT. V gene TRBV29-1 combines with J gene TRBJ2-3; the match to TRBD2 covers 7 bases. Germline V gene sequence: CDR1 SQVTM, CDR2 ANQGSEA. The V gene end was trimmed by 8 bases and the J gene end by 4 bases; junction bases not matched to a gene: 9. The CDR3 is 13 residues long.

This chain joins TRBV4-3 and TRBJ2-7, with 9 positions matching TRBD1. CDR1 and CDR2 (germline): LGHNA, YSLEER. The CDR3 is 15 residues long. The junction had 4 bases not matched to a gene; V was cut back by 2 bases and J by 2 bases. The CDR3 reads CASSQLGQGAYEQYF. For the CDR3, the DNA is TGCGCCAGCAGCCAATTGGGACAGGGAGCCTACGAGCAGTACTTC.

This clone was detected a few times. The genes are TRBV5-3 and TRBJ1-1; 9 nucleotides align to TRBD1. TRBV5-3 is recorded as an ORF, its role being uncertain. The ends lost 4 bases at V and 0 bases at J; junction bases unmatched: 4. The CDR3 totals 15 residues. CDR3 nucleotides: TGTGCCAGAAGCGCCCGGGACAGGGTGAACACTGAAGCTTTCTTT. It is translated as CARSARDRVNTEAFF.

The chain uses TRBV6-4 and TRBJ1-6; D call uncertain. The CDR3 consists of 14 residues. CDR1 and CDR2 from the germline V gene are MRHNA and SNTAGT. The V end lost 2 bases, the J end lost 11 bases, and 13 bases lay between the germline ends. The CDR3 sequence: CASSDVPRTAPLHF. The CDR3 region has the DNA TGTGCCAGCAGTGACGTCCCTCGTACTGCACCCCTCCACTTT.

This clone has just one count. The same CDR3 also results from other DNA sequences found in this sample. V gene TRBV5-5 combines with J gene TRBJ2-3; D is possibly TRBD2 (5 bases). The germline V and J ends were trimmed by 4 bases and 3 bases, with 9 bases remaining between them. The CDR3 spans 13 residues. Germline V gene lookup returns CDR1 SGHKS and CDR2 YYEKEE (reference sequence). The CDR3 loop is CASSEGSTDTQYF. The CDR3 DNA is TGTGCCAGCAGCGAAGGGAGTACAGATACGCAGTATTTT.

This chain uses TRBV4-3 with TRBJ1-3; D gene ambiguous. This CDR3 has 15 residues. Germline V CDR1 and CDR2: LGHNA, YSLEER. The V end was cut by 0 bases, the J end by 0 bases, with 6 bases between. The CDR3 DNA follows: TGCGCCAGCAGCCAAGACGGAAACTCTGGAAACACCATATATTTT. It translates to CASSQDGNSGNTIYF.

This sequence joins TRBV5-1 and TRBJ1-1; perhaps TRBD1 as D (6 bases). Germline-derived CDR1 and CDR2 are SGHRS and YFSETQ. This CDR3 spans 14 amino acids. V lost 0 bases and J lost 5, with 11 bases in between. The CDR3 is CASSLEGQWTEAFF. In DNA form, the CDR3 reads TGCGCCAGCAGCTTGGAAGGACAGTGGACTGAAGCTTTCTTT.

The gene calls are TRBV4-1 and TRBJ2-7; the D is unclear. The ends were cut back, 1 base at V and 6 bases at J, with 16 bases in the middle. CDR3 length: 15 residues. Germline values: CDR1 MGHRA, CDR2 YSYEKL. The CDR3 region has the DNA TGCGCCAGCAGCCAAGGACCCGGCGAAGGGCTCGAGCAGTACTTC. Its protein is CASSQGPGEGLEQYF.

V and J are TRBV5-4 and TRBJ1-3, with no clear D. This CDR3 has 15 residues. Germline V CDR1 and CDR2: SGHNT, YYREEE (reference sequence). Deletions cut 4 bases from V and 4 bases from J, with 15 bases between. This CDR3 reads CASSLGGFSGNTIYF. CDR3 nucleotide sequence: TGTGCCAGCAGCCTGGGAGGGTTTTCCGGAAACACCATATATTTT.

As DNA, the CDR3 is TGTGCCAGCAGCCGCCGGGACAGCGCTAACACCGGGGAGCTGTTTTTT. It yields the protein CASSRRDSANTGELFF. The J gene is TRBJ2-2, the V gene TRBV7-9; 7 bases map to TRBD1. Germline CDR1 and CDR2: SEHNR and FQNEAQ (reference sequence). CDR3 length: 16 residues. Trimming took 5 bases from V and 2 from J; bases not matched to a gene: 8.

V gene TRBV18 combines with J gene TRBJ1-1; unclear D gene. Germline loops: CDR1 KGHSH, CDR2 LQKENI. The V end was cut by 1 base, the J end by 0 bases, with 9 bases between. CDR3 size: 15 residues. The CDR3 DNA follows: TGTGCCAGCTCACCACGGGAGGGCATGAACACTGAAGCTTTCTTT. Amino acids: CASSPREGMNTEAFF.